These 27 T cell receptor beta chains came from one sample sequenced in a study of radiotherapy plus CTLA-4 blockade in lung cancer. The method was immunoSEQ multiplex PCR; TCRdb's version includes in-frame clones alone and lacks a portion of them. The sample yields around 37,000 clones, 55% to 75% seen once. The source material was peripheral blood, sampled from a patient treated with radiotherapy plus ipilimumab. Receptors were obtained from a human donor with non-small cell lung cancer who had stable disease on radiotherapy plus ipilimumab.

The chain employs TRBV27 and TRBJ1-5; D is unresolved. The germline V and J ends were trimmed by 2 bases and 6 bases, with 17 bases remaining between them. Germline-derived CDR1 and CDR2 are MNHEY and SMNVEV (reference sequence). The CDR3 spans 16 residues. CDR3 residues: CASSLTAANAGQPQHF. The CDR3 DNA follows: TGTGCCAGCAGTTTAACAGCTGCCAACGCGGGTCAGCCCCAGCATTTT.

This clone was counted a few times. This sequence joins TRBV6-1 and TRBJ2-7; D perhaps matches TRBD2 (6 bases). Per germline, CDR1 MNHNS and CDR2 SASEGT. Trimming pared 1 base from V and 4 bases from J, leaving 11 bases between. CDR3 size: 14 residues. This chain's CDR3 is CASSEGAGGYEQYF. The CDR3 DNA follows: TGTGCCAGCAGTGAAGGGGCTGGAGGGTACGAGCAGTACTTC.

This clone is labeled medium-sized. CDR3 nucleotide sequence: TGTGCCAGCAGTGATGGGACAGATCTAGATCAGCCCCAGCATTTT. The encoded protein is CASSDGTDLDQPQHF. V usage is TRBV6-4 and J usage is TRBJ1-5; 7 bases agree with TRBD1. Germline V gene data show CDR1 as MRHNA and CDR2 as SNTAGT. V was clipped by 3 bases and J by 5 bases; unmatched bases: 7. The CDR3 loop spans 15 amino acids.

There are a few counts of this clone. The V and J genes are TRBV7-2 and TRBJ2-3; D is unresolved. CDR1 and CDR2 from the germline V gene are SGHTA and FQGNSA. Deletions cut 5 bases from V and 2 bases from J, with 5 bases between. CDR3 length: 12 amino acids. In DNA form, the CDR3 reads TGTGCCAGCAGCCCAGACACAGATACGCAGTATTTT. As protein: CASSPDTDTQYF.

The gene calls are TRBV6-1 and TRBJ2-1, with 11 bases that match TRBD2. The CDR3 extends over 18 amino acids. Looked up from germline, CDR1 is MNHNS and CDR2 is SASEGT. J gave up 0 bases and V 4 bases, and 8 bases lay outside the gene matches. CDR3 amino acids: CASSGLAGGGRSYNEQFF. The CDR3 bases are TGTGCCAGCAGTGGTCTAGCGGGGGGAGGACGCTCCTACAATGAGCAGTTCTTC.

The V call is TRBV21-1, the J call TRBJ2-5; the table's D call of TRBD2 was not tested on the DNA. TRBV21-1 is a known pseudogene. This CDR3 region has 13 residues. DNA for the CDR3: TGTGCCAGCAGCAAAGAGAGATCCAAGACCCAGTACTTC. It yields the protein CASSKERSKTQYF.

The chain carries TRBV18 and TRBJ2-2; D remains unclear. The CDR3 is made up of 15 amino acids. CDR1 and CDR2 (germline): KGHSH, LQKENI. V was pared by 2 bases and J by 5 bases, with 12 bases between. Here the CDR3 reads CASSPDNRVTGELFF. Written as DNA, the CDR3 is TGTGCCAGCTCACCAGATAATCGGGTAACCGGGGAGCTGTTTTTT.

The chain combines TRBV7-2 with TRBJ2-7, with D perhaps TRBD2 (5 bases). Germline CDR1 reads SGHTA; CDR2 reads FQGNSA. The ends were cut back, 3 bases at V and 3 bases at J, with 15 bases in the middle. The CDR3 spans 15 residues. The DNA of the CDR3 is TGTGCCAGCAGCTTGAAACCCGGGGAAAGCTACGAGCAGTACTTC. Encoded protein: CASSLKPGESYEQYF.

The chain employs TRBV7-9 and TRBJ1-2; 7 bases match TRBD1. The trim removed 3 bases at V and 7 bases at J, leaving 11 bases unmatched. Germline V gives CDR1 SEHNR, CDR2 FQNEAQ (reference sequence). The CDR3 has 15 amino acids. The CDR3 loop is CASSFQGVEGGGYTF. The CDR3 DNA sequence: TGTGCCAGCAGCTTTCAGGGGGTAGAGGGTGGTGGCTACACCTTC.

The chain combines TRBV18 with TRBJ2-5, with 11 bases aligning to TRBD1. Trimming took 6 bases from V and 2 from J; bases not matched to a gene: 14. This CDR3 comprises 18 residues. Per germline, CDR1 KGHSH and CDR2 LQKENI. The CDR3 DNA reads as TGTGCCAGCTCCCCGTTAGCGGGACAGGGGGTGATGCAAGAGACCCAGTACTTC. It yields the protein CASSPLAGQGVMQETQYF.

The V and J genes are TRBV30 and TRBJ2-7, with 11 nucleotides matching TRBD1. The CDR3 length is 16 residues. J was trimmed by 9 bases and V by 0 bases; bases with no gene match: 13. Germline lookup yields CDR1 GTSNPN and CDR2 SVGIG (reference sequence). The CDR3 bases are TGTGCCTGGAGTGTATCCGGGACAGGGGGATTACGAGGGCAGTACTTC. Translation gives CAWSVSGTGGLRGQYF.

The V gene is TRBV7-2, the J gene TRBJ1-2, with D possibly TRBD1 on 5 matching bases. Germline CDR1 SGHTA, CDR2 FQGNSA. Trimming removed 3 bases from V and 2 bases from J, with 13 bases in between. The CDR3 runs 15 residues. The CDR3 here is CASSLMGGTNYGYTF. CDR3 DNA sequence: TGTGCCAGCAGCTTGATGGGGGGGACGAACTATGGCTACACCTTC.

The chain uses TRBV6-6 and TRBJ1-1; TRBD1 is a possible D gene (5 bases). V lost 6 bases to trimming and J lost 10 bases, with 12 bases between them. This CDR3 spans 11 amino acids. Germline lookup yields CDR1 MNHNY and CDR2 SVGAGI (reference sequence). CDR3 protein: CASSSGQRAFF. CDR3 coding DNA: TGTGCCAGCAGCTCAGGGCAAAGAGCTTTCTTT.

The chain employs TRBV11-3 and TRBJ2-5, with D possibly matching TRBD1 (6 bases). Per germline, CDR1 SGHNT and CDR2 YENEEA. CDR3 length equals 13 residues. Trimming removed 6 bases at V and 5 bases at J, with 13 bases between. The CDR3 sequence is CASSPHRVETQYF. The CDR3 coding sequence is TGTGCCAGCAGTCCTCACAGGGTGGAGACCCAGTACTTC. Variable domain in full (rest from reference TRBV11-3 and TRBJ2-5): EAGVVQSPRYKIIEKKQPVAFWCNPISGHNTLYWYLQNLGQGPELLIRYENEEAVDDSQLPKDRFSAERLKGVDSTLKIQPAELGDSAVYLCASSPHRVETQYFGPGTRLLVL.

A few counts support this clone. This sequence joins TRBV2 and TRBJ2-2; D might be TRBD1 (6 bases). Germline values: CDR1 SNHLY, CDR2 FYNNEI. The CDR3 covers 16 residues. V was trimmed by 6 bases and J by 2 bases, leaving 16 bases between them. CDR3 protein: CASSLVGTHNTGELFF. As DNA, the CDR3 is TGTGCCAGCAGCCTCGTCGGGACACACAACACCGGGGAGCTGTTTTTT.

The chain combines TRBV19 with TRBJ2-2, with 8 bases identical to TRBD2. V was clipped by 4 bases and J by 7 bases; unmatched bases: 8. CDR1 LNHDA and CDR2 SQIVND come from the germline V gene (reference sequence). The CDR3 covers 15 residues. CDR3 in DNA: TGTGCCAGTAGTACAACGGGGGGGGATAGCGGGGAGCTGTTTTTT. Translating gives CASSTTGGDSGELFF.

V gene TRBV21-1 combines with J gene TRBJ2-5; TRBD2, as called in the table, went unchecked against the DNA. TRBV21-1 corresponds to a pseudogene. This CDR3 has 18 amino acids. The CDR3 coding sequence is TGTGCCAATTCCCCTAGCGGGGGGGGGTGGTGGGGTTTTGAGACCCAGTACTTC. This gives the protein CANSPSGGGWWGFETQYF.

This sequence joins TRBV6-5 and TRBJ1-4, with 8 bases fitting TRBD1. The CDR3 loop spans 15 amino acids. With V trimmed by 5 bases and J by 3 bases, 5 bases remained unmatched. The germline V gene has CDR1 MNHEY and CDR2 SVGAGI. The CDR3 nucleotides are TGTGCCAGCAGTGTACAGGGGGGAGCTAATGAAAAACTGTTTTTT. Its translation: CASSVQGGANEKLFF.

The rearrangement uses TRBV7-2 and TRBJ1-2; D gene ambiguous. Deletions cut 0 bases from V and 0 bases from J, with 11 bases between. Germline V gives CDR1 SGHTA, CDR2 FQGNSA. The CDR3 loop spans 16 amino acids. CDR3 amino acids: CASSLARRTSNYGYTF. CDR3 sequence (DNA): TGTGCCAGCAGCTTAGCGCGTAGGACTTCTAACTATGGCTACACCTTC.

The rearrangement uses TRBV19 and TRBJ1-5; D is unclear. Germline-derived CDR1 and CDR2 are LNHDA and SQIVND (reference sequence). The CDR3 runs to 12 residues. V lost 5 bases and J lost 8, with 10 bases in between. The CDR3 DNA is TGTGCCAGTAGTGACGACTTCAAGCCCCAGCATTTT. Translation gives CASSDDFKPQHF.

The rearrangement links TRBV5-5 to TRBJ1-1; TRBD1 agrees at 7 bases. CDR1 is SGHKS and CDR2 is YYEKEE in the germline V gene (reference sequence). Losses at the gene ends were 2 bases for V and 5 bases for J; bases not matched to a gene: 6. This CDR3 region has 14 residues. The CDR3 here is CASSFEGAKTEAFF. CDR3 sequence (DNA): TGTGCCAGCAGCTTTGAGGGGGCGAAGACTGAAGCTTTCTTT.

This clone was recorded once. This chain joins TRBV5-8 and TRBJ1-6; 7 bases line up with TRBD1. V was pared by 5 bases and J by 10 bases, with 9 bases of the junction left unmatched. The CDR3 sequence is 14 residues long. The germline V gene has CDR1 SGHTS and CDR2 YDEGEE. CDR3 protein: CASRQRQGGSPLHF. The CDR3 DNA follows: TGTGCCAGCAGACAAAGGCAGGGGGGCTCACCCCTCCACTTT. The whole variable domain, remainder taken from reference TRBV5-8 and TRBJ1-6, is EAGVTQSPTHLIKTRGQQATLRCSPISGHTSVYWYQQALGLGLQFLLWYDEGEERNRGNFPPRFSGRQFPNYSSELNVNALELEDSALYLCASRQRQGGSPLHFGNGTRLTVT.

The V and J genes are TRBV10-3 and TRBJ2-5, with 12 bases fitting TRBD2. Germline V gene sequence: CDR1 ENHRY, CDR2 SYGVKD. The CDR3 runs 16 residues. The CDR3 reads CATSGSSGGDQETQYF. CDR3 nucleotide sequence: TGTGCTACATCGGGTTCTAGCGGGGGGGACCAAGAGACCCAGTACTTC.

The chain is built from TRBV10-3 and TRBJ2-3, with D uncertain. Germline V gene sequence: CDR1 ENHRY, CDR2 SYGVKD. The CDR3 is 14 residues long. Between the trimmed V and J ends, which lost 0 bases and 5 bases, there was a span of 9 bases. DNA for the CDR3: TGTGCCATCAGTGAGTCGATAAACTTAGATACGCAGTATTTT. It yields the protein CAISESINLDTQYF.

The chain employs TRBV7-8 and TRBJ2-2, with TRBD1 matching over 11 bases. The germline CDR1 and CDR2 sequences are SGHVS and FQNEAQ. The CDR3 is 16 amino acids. V lost 3 bases and J lost 6; bases outside the gene matches: 6. The CDR3 DNA sequence: TGTGCCAGCAGCTTGCAGGGACAGGGGGTATCCGGGGAGCTGTTTTTT. Its protein product is CASSLQGQGVSGELFF.

Only a few counts were recorded for this clone. The J gene is TRBJ2-7, the V gene TRBV2; tentatively, D is TRBD1 (5 bases). CDR3 length: 12 amino acids. CDR1 SNHLY and CDR2 FYNNEI come from the germline V gene. Trimming shortened V by 3 bases and J by 6 bases, and 9 bases separated the two germline ends. In DNA, the CDR3 is TGTGCCAGCAGTGACCTCAGGGTCGAGCAGTACTTC. Encoded protein: CASSDLRVEQYF.

A single count supports this clone. This sequence joins TRBV6-6 and TRBJ1-2; 8 nucleotides agree with TRBD1. This CDR3 contains 15 residues. Trimming at V came to 0 bases and at J to 5 bases, leaving 5 bases not matched to a gene. Germline values: CDR1 MNHNY, CDR2 SVGAGI (reference sequence). The CDR3 reads CASSYSPGQGYGYTF. In nucleotides, the CDR3 is TGTGCCAGCAGTTACTCCCCCGGACAGGGATATGGCTACACCTTC.